Sequencing of this T cell receptor beta chain was carried out in a study of CD8+ T cells in alopecia areata. Peripheral blood and lesional scalp punch biopsies were taken from alopecia areata patients. T lymphocytes (CD4+ and CD8+) were sorted from PBMCs. Germline CDR1 and CDR2: MNHNS and SASEGT. The CDR3 is made up of 13 amino acids. Between the trimmed V and J ends, which lost 3 bases and 4 bases, there was a span of 9 bases. Investigators isolated RNA and reverse transcribed it into cDNA to act as the sequencing template. The protocol was immunoSEQ multiplex PCR, while the TCRdb copy is restricted to in-frame clones and leaves out a portion. The sample yields 200,000 to 250,000 clones, around 62% seen once.

This chain uses TRBV6-1 with TRBJ1-1, with a possible D match to TRBD1 (6 bases). The clonotype comes from a human donor with alopecia areata. Specimen: CD4+ T cells sorted from blood, collected at week 0. The CDR3 reads CASSDPTGTEAFF. The CDR3 DNA reads as TGTGCCAGCAGTGACCCGACAGGCACTGAAGCTTTCTTT.